Listed below are T cell receptor beta chains from one sample, sequenced in a study of blood T cell repertoires in COVID-19. Clones were sequenced by immunoSEQ multiplex PCR, and TCRdb holds only the in-frame ones, with some missing. The sample has 250,000 to 400,000 clones, around 87% seen once. Sample: PBMCs or T cells enriched from blood (not recorded which). Receptors were obtained from a woman aged 25-40 years who had recovered from COVID-19. CDR3s include the opening cysteine and the closing phenylalanine or tryptophan. D genes are given only for firm matches. Clone size appears in some rows only: once, few, many, or a class for an expanded clone.

few,TRBJ1-5,.,TRBV6-2/TRBV6-3,CASSYSGGEQPQHF,TGTGCCAGCAGTTACTCCGGGGGAGAACAGCCCCAGCATTTT
.,TRBJ1-2,.,TRBV5-4,CASSLLATNYGYTF,TGTGCCAGCAGCTTGTTAGCAACTAACTATGGCTACACCTTC
.,TRBJ2-3,.,TRBV3-1/TRBV3-2,CASSREDRADTQYF,TGTGCCAGCAGCCGGGAGGATAGGGCAGATACGCAGTATTTT
.,TRBJ1-1,.,TRBV10-3,CAISETVGAQGTEAFF,TGTGCCATCAGTGAGACAGTGGGGGCGCAAGGGACTGAAGCTTTCTTT
.,TRBJ2-7,TRBD2,TRBV6-5,CASSTSGDTFYEQYF,TGTGCCAGCTCCACTAGCGGGGACACGTTTTACGAGCAGTACTTC
.,TRBJ2-7,TRBD2,TRBV3-1/TRBV3-2,CASSKGSGSSYEQYF,TGTGCCAGCAGCAAAGGAAGCGGGAGCTCCTACGAGCAGTACTTC
.,TRBJ2-5,TRBD1,TRBV11-3,CASSLQGAQETQYF,TGTGCCAGCAGCTTACAGGGGGCGCAAGAGACCCAGTACTTC
.,TRBJ1-6,.,TRBV4-2,CASSRGVSSYNSPLHF,TGTGCCAGCAGCCGGGGGGTCAGCTCCTATAATTCACCCCTCCACTTT
.,TRBJ2-5,TRBD1,TRBV18,CASSGQQETQYF,TGTGCCAGCTCGGGACAGCAAGAGACCCAGTACTTC
.,TRBJ1-3,.,TRBV3-1/TRBV3-2,CASSQISGAGNTIYF,TGTGCCAGCAGCCAAATTTCGGGGGCTGGAAACACCATATATTTT
once,TRBJ1-5,.,TRBV4-1,CASSQEGGGQPQHF,TGCGCCAGCAGCCAAGAGGGGGGAGGTCAGCCCCAGCATTTT
.,TRBJ2-7,.,TRBV7-9,CASSRMASGSHEQYF,TGTGCCAGCAGCAGAATGGCTTCGGGAAGCCACGAGCAGTACTTC
.,TRBJ2-7,.,TRBV7-9,CASSLSYEQYF,TGTGCCAGCAGCCTTTCCTACGAGCAGTACTTC
.,TRBJ2-7,TRBD1,TRBV3-1/TRBV3-2,CASSQTQGPYEQYF,TGTGCCAGCAGCCAAACACAGGGGCCCTACGAGCAGTACTTC
.,TRBJ1-1,TRBD1,TRBV10-3,CAIQGTGFSNTEAFF,TGTGCCATCCAGGGGACAGGGTTTTCGAACACTGAAGCTTTCTTT
.,TRBJ1-2,.,TRBV19,CASSLRGGAYGYTF,TGTGCCAGTAGTTTGAGGGGCGGGGCCTATGGCTACACCTTC
.,TRBJ1-6,TRBD1,TRBV30,CAWSEDRGRDNSPLHF,TGTGCCTGGAGTGAGGACAGGGGGCGGGATAATTCACCCCTCCACTTT
.,TRBJ2-7,.,TRBV7-9,CASSFRDTYEQYF,TGTGCCAGCAGCTTCAGGGATACCTACGAGCAGTACTTC
once,TRBJ2-4,TRBD1,TRBV5-4,CASSLDRDRNMAPYF,TGTGCCAGCAGCTTGGACCGGGACAGAAACATGGCCCCGTACTTC
once,TRBJ2-5,TRBD1,TRBV5-1,CASSNFATGGEETQYF,TGCGCCAGCAGTAATTTTGCGACAGGGGGCGAGGAGACCCAGTACTTC
.,TRBJ1-4,.,TRBV30,CAWNGKAANEKLFF,TGTGCCTGGAATGGAAAGGCGGCTAATGAAAAACTGTTTTTT
.,TRBJ1-4,TRBD1,TRBV11-2,CASSSTGQAGANEKLFF,TGTGCCAGCAGCTCAACCGGACAGGCCGGGGCTAATGAAAAACTGTTTTTT
.,TRBJ1-1,.,TRBV13,CASSSQTGEAFF,TGTGCCAGCAGCTCTCAAACAGGGGAAGCTTTCTTT
once,TRBJ2-5,.,TRBV9,CASLARTLPGETQYF,TGTGCCAGTTTAGCTAGGACCCTCCCGGGGGAGACCCAGTACTTC
.,TRBJ2-7,.,TRBV9,CASSEGAVPYEQYF,TGTGCCAGCAGCGAGGGAGCGGTTCCCTACGAGCAGTACTTC
.,TRBJ2-3,TRBD2,TRBV11-1,CASSPRTSGDTDTQYF,TGTGCCAGCAGCCCGCGGACTAGCGGGGACACAGATACGCAGTATTTT
.,TRBJ2-2,.,TRBV5-4,CASRGAAGDTGELFF,TGTGCCAGCAGGGGGGCGGCGGGGGACACCGGGGAGCTGTTTTTT
.,TRBJ1-1,.,TRBV5-1,CASSSTTYRAGTEAFF,TGCGCCAGCAGCTCCACTACCTACAGGGCCGGCACTGAAGCTTTCTTT
.,TRBJ2-3,TRBD2,TRBV4-2,CASSQEWVRTSGGTDTQYF,TGTGCCAGCAGCCAAGAATGGGTCCGGACTAGCGGGGGGACAGATACGCAGTATTTT
.,TRBJ2-3,TRBD1,TRBV7-9,CASSYDRGTTDTQYF,TGTGCCAGCAGCTATGACAGGGGAACCACAGATACGCAGTATTTT
.,TRBJ1-2,.,TRBV19,CASSTGSERLNYGYTF,TGTGCCAGTAGTACGGGAAGCGAGAGGCTGAACTATGGCTACACCTTC
.,TRBJ1-5,.,TRBV19,CASSIVRTAKGNQPQHF,TGTGCCAGTAGTATAGTGCGGACAGCAAAGGGCAATCAGCCCCAGCATTTT
few,TRBJ1-1,TRBD1,TRBV5-1,CASSSTDRGMNTEAFF,TGCGCCAGCAGCTCGACGGACAGGGGCATGAACACTGAAGCTTTCTTT
.,TRBJ1-5,.,TRBV4-1,CASSQVQGNRQPQHF,TGCGCCAGCAGCCAAGTACAGGGAAACAGACAGCCCCAGCATTTT
.,TRBJ2-1,.,TRBV7-2,CASSLTQRPYNEQFF,TGTGCCAGCAGCCTCACCCAGCGCCCCTACAATGAGCAGTTCTTC
once,TRBJ1-2,TRBD1,TRBV5-1,CASSLALGGQVGGYTF,TGCGCCAGCAGCTTGGCCCTTGGAGGACAGGTGGGGGGCTACACCTTC
.,TRBJ1-2,TRBD1,TRBV27,CASSIDRVGYGYTF,TGTGCCAGCAGCATCGACAGGGTTGGCTATGGCTACACCTTC
.,TRBJ2-6,.,TRBV9,CASSGTGNVLTF,TGTGCCAGCAGCGGGACTGGAAACGTCCTGACTTTC
.,TRBJ2-7,.,TRBV6-1,CASSETTGSYEQYF,TGTGCCAGCAGTGAAACGACAGGCTCCTACGAGCAGTACTTC
.,TRBJ2-3,.,TRBV7-3,CASSSGTDTQYF,TGTGCCAGCAGCTCGGGAACGGATACGCAGTATTTT
.,TRBJ1-4,.,TRBV5-4,CASSLAGSGNEKLFF,TGTGCCAGCAGCTTGGCCGGCAGCGGTAATGAAAAACTGTTTTTT
.,TRBJ2-1,.,TRBV3-1/TRBV3-2,CASSQERLITTYNEQFF,TGTGCCAGCAGCCAAGAGAGGCTTATTACTACCTACAATGAGCAGTTCTTC
.,TRBJ1-5,.,TRBV6-2/TRBV6-3,CASSYSWGRAHHRNQPQHF,TGTGCCAGCAGTTACTCGTGGGGCAGGGCACACCATCGCAATCAGCCCCAGCATTTT